The 22 T cell receptor beta chains below come from one sample, sequenced in a study of T cell responses to AZD1222 COVID-19 vaccine. Sequencing was performed with immunoSEQ multiplex PCR; in TCRdb, only in-frame clones are kept and a portion is missing. The data show tens of thousands of clones, about 88% seen once. The starting material was peripheral blood, obtained on day 0 of AZD1222 vaccination. The receptors shown here come from an adult in good health.

The rearrangement links TRBV28 to TRBJ1-1; no clear D gene. The CDR3 covers 12 residues. CDR1 is MDHEN, CDR2 SYDVKM, per germline. Trimming cost V 7 bases and J 11 bases, with 17 bases left between them. The CDR3 nucleotides read TGTGCCAGCACCCTGGGCTTGGGTGGGGCTTTCTTT. It encodes CASTLGLGGAFF.

The chain recombines TRBV28 with TRBJ2-7; D not resolved. The V end lost 6 bases, the J end lost 2 bases, and 5 bases lay between the germline ends. Germline-derived CDR1 and CDR2 are MDHEN and SYDVKM. This CDR3 is built from 11 residues. The chain's CDR3 is CASSPAYEQYF. The CDR3 region has the DNA TGTGCCAGCAGCCCCGCCTACGAGCAGTACTTC.

The chain has TRBV25-1 and TRBJ1-4; weak D call: TRBD1 (5 bases). CDR3 length: 16 residues. Germline V gene lookup returns CDR1 MGHDK and CDR2 SYGVNS. Trimming removed 2 bases at V and 2 bases at J, with 12 bases between. CDR3 sequence (DNA): TGTGCCAGCAGTGAAGCGGGGGTCGGCACTAATGAAAAACTGTTTTTT. Its translation is CASSEAGVGTNEKLFF.

This rearrangement joins TRBV11-3 to TRBJ2-3; D perhaps matches TRBD2 (6 bases). Trimming stripped 5 bases from V and 1 base from J, with 10 bases between. Germline assignment: CDR1 SGHNT and CDR2 YENEEA. The CDR3 consists of 14 residues. The CDR3 spells CASSRGKGTDTQYF. CDR3 sequence (DNA): TGTGCCAGCAGCCGGGGGAAGGGCACAGATACGCAGTATTTT.

V is TRBV6-4 and J is TRBJ1-3; D is unresolved. Germline lookup yields CDR1 MRHNA and CDR2 SNTAGT. This CDR3 has 16 amino acids. The ends were cut back, 1 base at V and 9 bases at J, with 19 bases in the middle. Written as DNA, the CDR3 is TGTGCCAGCAGTGACTGGCGGCCAACCCCGGATGGCACCATATATTTT. Amino acid sequence: CASSDWRPTPDGTIYF.

The CDR3, as DNA: TGTGCCAGCAGCCGAGGACTAGCGGAGGGGAGTGAGCAGTTCTTC. Residues: CASSRGLAEGSEQFF. The rearrangement links TRBV7-8 to TRBJ2-1; 10 positions agree with TRBD2. This CDR3 has 15 residues. V gave up 5 bases and J gave up 9 bases; unmatched junction bases: 10. Looked up from germline, CDR1 is SGHVS and CDR2 is FQNEAQ. Together with reference TRBV7-8 and TRBJ2-1, the CDR3 gives the full variable domain: GAGVSQSPRYKVAKRGQDVALRCDPISGHVSLFWYQQALGQGPEFLTYFQNEAQLDKSGLPSDRFFAERPEGSVSTLKIQRTQQEDSAVYLCASSRGLAEGSEQFFGPGTRLTVL.

V is TRBV7-6 and J is TRBJ2-3; no definite D call. The V gene lost 5 bases and the J gene lost 1 base, with 13 bases spanning the gap. Germline CDR1 is SGHVS and CDR2 is FNYEAQ. The CDR3 spans 15 residues. Here the CDR3 reads CASSQVGGGTDTQYF. The CDR3 nucleotides are TGTGCCAGCAGCCAAGTAGGCGGAGGCACAGATACGCAGTATTTT.

There are a few counts of this clone. The chain joins TRBV2 to TRBJ1-2, with D maybe TRBD1 (6 bases). CDR3 length equals 13 residues. The germline CDR1 and CDR2 sequences are SNHLY and FYNNEI. Trimming shortened V by 7 bases and J by 2 bases, and 11 bases separated the two germline ends. This chain's CDR3 is CASIQDRNYGYTF. CDR3 DNA: TGTGCCAGCATCCAGGACAGAAACTATGGCTACACCTTC.

The chain joins TRBV28 to TRBJ2-2; 9 bases are shared with TRBD2. V lost 1 base to trimming and J lost 6 bases; unmatched junction nucleotides: 9. The germline V gene has CDR1 MDHEN and CDR2 SYDVKM. CDR3 length: 17 residues. The CDR3 loop reads CASSLYLAGTSAGELFF. CDR3 bases: TGTGCCAGCAGTTTATACCTAGCGGGGACGTCTGCCGGGGAGCTGTTTTTT.

The table lists this clone with a few counts. The rearrangement joins TRBV10-3 to TRBJ1-1, with a weak D call TRBD1 (5 bases). Looked up from germline, CDR1 is ENHRY and CDR2 is SYGVKD. The CDR3 length is 15 residues. V was clipped by 2 bases and J by 5 bases, with 15 bases between them. The CDR3 coding sequence is TGTGCCATCAGTGAGCCCGTTGGGGGGGGGACTGAAGCTTTCTTT. Translated, it gives CAISEPVGGGTEAFF.

This chain links TRBV7-2 with TRBJ1-1; TRBD1 is a possible D gene (5 bases). From germline, CDR1 is SGHTA and CDR2 FQGNSA. The CDR3 consists of 15 residues. Between the trimmed V and J ends, which lost 10 bases and 0 bases, there was a span of 18 bases. CDR3 sequence reads: CATRRDGALNTEAFF. The CDR3 bases are TGTGCCACCCGGCGGGACGGAGCTTTGAACACTGAAGCTTTCTTT. The full variable domain, its missing parts supplied by reference TRBV7-2 and TRBJ1-1, is GAGVSQSPSNKVTEKGKDVELRCDPISGHTALYWYRQSLGQGLEFLIYFQGNSAPDKSGLPSDRFSAERTGGSVSTLTIQRTQQEDSAVYLCATRRDGALNTEAFFGQGTRLTVV.

This clone was counted between two and nine times. The chain joins TRBV9 to TRBJ1-2; 7 bases align to TRBD1. Germline V gene sequence: CDR1 SGDLS, CDR2 YYNGEE. The trim removed 4 bases at V and 7 bases at J, leaving 10 bases unmatched. The length of the CDR3 is 14 residues. DNA of the CDR3: TGTGCCAGCAGCCCCCTCCCGCAGGGGGGTGGCTACACCTTC. It translates to CASSPLPQGGGYTF.

DNA for the CDR3: TGTGCCAGCAGTTTTACAGGGGACGGGGGCTACACCTTC. Its protein product is CASSFTGDGGYTF. The rearrangement uses TRBV27 and TRBJ1-2; 7 nucleotides align to TRBD1. With V trimmed by 3 bases and J by 8 bases, 6 bases remained unmatched. Looked up from germline, CDR1 is MNHEY and CDR2 is SMNVEV (reference sequence). There are 13 residues in the CDR3.

The V gene is TRBV19, the J gene TRBJ1-1, with D maybe TRBD1 (6 bases). Trimming took 6 bases from V and 5 from J, leaving 22 bases between them. Germline V gene lookup returns CDR1 LNHDA and CDR2 SQIVND (reference sequence). This CDR3 spans 16 amino acids. The CDR3 DNA is TGTGCCAGTAGCCTGGTCCGAGGGGGGGTACGGACTGAAGCTTTCTTT. It encodes CASSLVRGGVRTEAFF. Drawing the rest from reference TRBV19 and TRBJ1-1, the complete variable domain is DGGITQSPKYLFRKEGQNVTLSCEQNLNHDAMYWYRQDPGQGLRLIYYSQIVNDFQKGDIAEGYSVSREKKESFPLTVTSAQKNPTAFYLCASSLVRGGVRTEAFFGQGTRLTVV.

The rearrangement joins TRBV7-9 to TRBJ1-2, with D uncertain. Germline V gives CDR1 SEHNR, CDR2 FQNEAQ (reference sequence). Between the trimmed V and J ends, which lost 5 bases and 5 bases, there was a span of 12 bases. CDR3 size: 13 residues. Here the CDR3 reads CASSATLGYGYTF. The CDR3 bases are TGTGCCAGCAGCGCGACCCTCGGGTATGGCTACACCTTC.

The chain is built from TRBV21-1 and TRBJ2-1; the table gives TRBD2 as D, unverified against the DNA. TRBV21-1 is annotated as a pseudogene. CDR3 length: 18 residues. The CDR3 is CASSIPRRLAGVYNEQFF. The CDR3, as DNA: TGTGCCAGCAGCATCCCTAGGCGGCTAGCGGGAGTCTACAATGAGCAGTTCTTC.

The DNA for the CDR3 is TGCGCCAGCCCCAGGGGAGACTCCTACAATGAGCAGTTCTTC. It specifies CASPRGDSYNEQFF. The V call is TRBV5-1, the J call TRBJ2-1, with D possibly being TRBD1 (6 bases). Trimming removed 7 bases from V and 0 bases from J, with 11 bases in between. The CDR3 covers 14 residues. Germline lookup yields CDR1 SGHRS and CDR2 YFSETQ.

This sequence joins TRBV6-2 or TRBV6-3 and TRBJ2-5; 9 nucleotides line up with TRBD2. The V gene end was trimmed by 9 bases and the J gene end by 4 bases; junction bases not matched to a gene: 3. The CDR3 extends over 12 amino acids. The germline V gene has CDR1 MNHEY and CDR2 SVGEGT. CDR3 sequence: CASSGRGETQYF. The CDR3 region has the DNA TGTGCCAGTAGCGGGAGAGGAGAGACCCAGTACTTC.

This chain connects TRBV7-3 to TRBJ2-1; TRBD2 agrees at 15 bases. The CDR3 has 16 amino acids. V lost 2 bases to trimming and J lost 7 bases; unmatched junction nucleotides: 3. Germline assignment: CDR1 SGHTA and CDR2 FQGTGA. The CDR3 bases are TGTGCCAGCAGCTTATCTGGGACTAGCGGGAGGAATGAGCAGTTCTTC. Amino acids: CASSLSGTSGRNEQFF. Supplemented by reference TRBV7-3 and TRBJ2-1, the full variable domain reads GAGVSQTPSNKVTEKGKYVELRCDPISGHTALYWYRQSLGQGPEFLIYFQGTGAADDSGLPNDRFFAVRPEGSVSTLKIQRTERGDSAVYLCASSLSGTSGRNEQFFGPGTRLTVL.

This sequence joins TRBV6-1 and TRBJ1-3; no clear D gene. This CDR3 contains 16 residues. The germline V gene has CDR1 MNHNS and CDR2 SASEGT. Deletions cut 1 base from V and 0 bases from J, with 10 bases between. CDR3 residues: CASSEGKASSGNTIYF. For the CDR3, the DNA is TGTGCCAGCAGTGAAGGAAAGGCCAGCTCTGGAAACACCATATATTTT.

The rearrangement joins TRBV13 to TRBJ2-3; D tentatively reads TRBD1 or TRBD2 (5 bases each). There are 15 residues in the CDR3. Germline-derived CDR1 and CDR2 are PRHDT and FYEKMQ (reference sequence). The V and J ends lost 5 bases and 3 bases respectively, with 15 bases between them. The CDR3 nucleotides read TGTGCCAGCAGCCCGCGCTGGGACGTGACAGATACGCAGTATTTT. This codes for CASSPRWDVTDTQYF.

The rearrangement uses TRBV5-1 and TRBJ2-3; D is unresolved. V lost 3 bases to trimming and J lost 2 bases, with 10 bases between them. CDR3 length: 14 residues. CDR1 SGHRS and CDR2 YFSETQ come from the germline V gene. The CDR3 DNA reads TGCGCCAGCAGCTCTTTAACCACCACAGATACGCAGTATTTT. It translates to CASSSLTTTDTQYF.